Below are 4 T cell receptor beta chains sequenced from a single sample in a study of CD8 T cells in acute hepatitis C reinfection listed by TCRdb under 2021. The time point label corresponds to: naive CD8 control sorted from an acute-time-point sample. Library generation was performed with the immunoSEQ multiplex PCR assay. Not all clones reach the TCRdb copy of this immuneACCESS table, which keeps in-frame sequences only. Checked studies attribute under half of the gap to unresolved V genes and leave the rest unexplained. A total of tens of thousands of clones appear in this sample, 70% to 90% of them only once. In total, the top ten clones hold 11% of the sample. Sequenced material: naive CD8+ T cells from PBMCs. The sample's cell subset or site label, decoded: sorted total naive CD45RO-negative CD8+ T cells. These TCRs come from a woman under 30 who spontaneously cleared hepatitis C infection.

Comments on this clone: The junction differs from germline at one of its ends, possibly a read error. V and J are TRBV6-4 and TRBJ2-2; the D gene is possibly TRBD2 (5 bases). Looked up from germline, CDR1 is MRHNA and CDR2 is SNTAGT. The CDR3 spans 14 residues. The CDR3 DNA is TGTGCCAGCAGTGACTCGTGGATACACCGGGGAGCTGTTTTT. Encoded protein: CASSDSWIHRGAVF.

This clone was observed a few times. Its ends do not fully match the called genes, so a read error is possible. The J gene is TRBJ1-1, the V gene TRBV27; TRBD1 is a possible D gene (5 bases). The CDR3 extends over 13 amino acids. CDR1 is MNHEY, CDR2 SMNVEV, per germline (reference sequence). CDR3 nucleotide sequence: TGTGCCTCCGGACTCTTTGTGGGGGGGAAGAAGGTCTTT. Its protein is CASGLFVGGKKVF.

V usage is TRBV5-1 and J usage is TRBJ2-2, with unresolved D. Trimming removed 2 bases from V and 12 bases from J, with 11 bases in between. Germline V lookup: CDR1 SGHRS, CDR2 YFSETQ. The CDR3 contains 12 residues. The CDR3 DNA sequence: TGCGCCAGCAGCTTCCCGGACGTGCAGCTGTTTTTT. Its protein product is CASSFPDVQLFF.

The sample holds a few counts of this clone. The chain couples TRBV18 to TRBJ2-7; 11 bases match TRBD1. The CDR3 spans 15 residues. J was trimmed by 6 bases and V by 2 bases; bases with no gene match: 6. In germline, CDR1 is KGHSH, CDR2 LQKENI. The chain's CDR3 is CASSPDRTGGREQYF. In DNA form, the CDR3 reads TGTGCCAGCTCACCAGATCGGACAGGGGGCCGCGAGCAGTACTTC.